This is a list of T cell receptor beta chains from one sample in a study of blood T cell repertoires in COVID-19. The repertoire was sequenced with immunoSEQ multiplex PCR; TCRdb's copy has only in-frame clones and lacks some. The sample holds roughly 97,000 clones; approximately 88% are singletons and the top ten take roughly 29%. Sequencing input: peripheral blood. The receptors were gathered from a man aged 60 to 69 with acute or convalescent COVID-19. Each CDR3 is given with its conserved first and last residue. Each record gives: J gene, D gene, clone size, V gene, CDR3 protein, CDR3 DNA. A D gene is named only where the DNA matches it firmly. Part of the rows lack a size; the others show once, few, many or a class for expanded clones.

TRBJ2-3	.	.	TRBV5-1	CASSLGIGTLSTDTQYF	TGCGCCAGCAGCTTGGGGATAGGGACACTCAGCACAGATACGCAGTATTTT
TRBJ2-7	TRBD1	.	TRBV19	CASSGPTGGYEQYF	TGTGCCAGTAGTGGTCCGACAGGGGGGTACGAGCAGTACTTC
TRBJ1-5	.	.	TRBV6-1	CASSDLHWDTVGNQPQHF	TGTGCCAGCAGTGATCTACACTGGGACACTGTCGGCAATCAGCCCCAGCATTTT
TRBJ2-3	.	.	TRBV12-5	CASGLVPGDTQYF	TGTGCTAGTGGTTTGGTACCCGGTGATACGCAGTATTTT
TRBJ1-3	.	.	TRBV6-5	CASTRYNSGNTIYF	TGTGCCAGCACGCGGTACAACTCTGGAAACACCATATATTTT
TRBJ2-5	.	.	TRBV2	CAIVRAGLYQETQYF	TGTGCCATCGTCCGGGCAGGGTTGTACCAAGAGACCCAGTACTTC
TRBJ1-1	TRBD1	.	TRBV5-4	CASSLGAGTGVTEAFF	TGTGCCAGCAGCTTGGGGGCCGGGACAGGGGTGACTGAAGCTTTCTTT
TRBJ2-3	.	.	TRBV12-3/TRBV12-4	CASSSLGNTQYF	TGTGCCAGCAGTTCCCTCGGGAATACGCAGTATTTT
TRBJ1-4	.	.	TRBV5-5	CASSLEHGLNEKLFF	TGTGCCAGCAGCTTGGAACACGGACTGAATGAAAAACTGTTTTTT
TRBJ2-7	.	.	TRBV3-1/TRBV3-2	CASSRESYEQYF	TGTGCCAGCAGCAGGGAGTCCTACGAGCAGTACTTC
TRBJ2-3	TRBD1	.	TRBV2	CASSEFGGQGTTDTQYF	TGTGCCAGCAGTGAGTTTGGGGGACAGGGGACCACAGATACGCAGTATTTT
TRBJ2-5	.	.	TRBV5-1	CASSLGQARETQYF	TGCGCCAGCAGCTTGGGGCAGGCAAGGGAGACCCAGTACTTC
TRBJ2-1	TRBD2	.	TRBV11-2	CASSFSSGRVEAEQFF	TGTGCCAGCAGCTTTTCTAGCGGGAGGGTTGAGGCTGAGCAGTTCTTC
TRBJ2-4	.	.	TRBV25-1	CASSPVGGHIQYF	TGTGCCAGCAGTCCGGTGGGGGGGCACATTCAGTACTTC
TRBJ1-5	TRBD1	.	TRBV2	CASWVGRGLHQPQHF	TGTGCCAGTTGGGTGGGCAGGGGGTTGCATCAGCCCCAGCATTTT
TRBJ2-3	.	.	TRBV6-4	CASSDSGGTDTQYF	TGTGCCAGCAGTGACTCGGGCGGCACAGATACGCAGTATTTT
TRBJ2-2	TRBD1	few	TRBV3-1/TRBV3-2	CASSLGQGIPGELFF	TGTGCCAGCAGCTTGGGACAGGGGATACCCGGGGAGCTGTTTTTT
TRBJ2-1	TRBD2	once	TRBV11-2	CASSLGLADYNEQFF	TGTGCCAGCAGCTTAGGACTAGCGGATTACAATGAGCAGTTCTTC
TRBJ2-2	TRBD2	.	TRBV19	CASSLASGRSVGGELFF	TGTGCCAGTAGTTTGGCTAGCGGGAGGTCGGTAGGCGGGGAGCTGTTTTTT
TRBJ1-5	TRBD1	.	TRBV24-1	CATRSGQGANQPQHF	TGTGCCACCAGAAGCGGACAGGGGGCAAATCAGCCCCAGCATTTT
TRBJ2-1	.	.	TRBV5-6	CASSGLSRVQSSYNEQFF	TGTGCCAGCAGCGGGTTGTCTCGCGTACAGAGCTCCTACAATGAGCAGTTCTTC
TRBJ1-2	.	.	TRBV5-6	CASIVSSGYGYTF	TGTGCCAGCATCGTCAGTTCGGGGTATGGCTACACCTTC
TRBJ2-5	.	.	TRBV7-2	CASSLPVQETQYF	TGTGCCAGCAGCCTTCCAGTACAAGAGACCCAGTACTTC
TRBJ2-3	.	.	TRBV24-1	CATSDQHETADTQYF	TGTGCCACCAGTGATCAACATGAGACAGCAGATACGCAGTATTTT
TRBJ2-2	TRBD1	few	TRBV6-6	CASSWDRDTGELFF	TGTGCCAGCAGTTGGGACAGGGACACCGGGGAGCTGTTTTTT
TRBJ1-1	TRBD1	.	TRBV2	CASSRYRGPTEAFF	TGTGCCAGCAGTCGATACAGGGGTCCCACTGAAGCTTTCTTT
TRBJ1-3	.	.	TRBV2	CASSKQGSGNTIYF	TGTGCCAGCAGTAAACAGGGATCTGGAAACACCATATATTTT
TRBJ2-1	TRBD1	once	TRBV7-8	CASSSAYRGEEFF	TGTGCCAGCAGCTCGGCCTACAGGGGAGAGGAGTTCTTC
TRBJ1-2	TRBD1	.	TRBV5-5	CASSPGGQGNYGYTF	TGTGCCAGCAGCCCCGGGGGACAGGGGAACTATGGCTACACCTTC
TRBJ1-2	.	.	TRBV6-5	CASSSSTGSDYGYTF	.
TRBJ2-3	.	.	TRBV7-9	CASSSNLLGYF	TGTGCCAGCAGCTCCAACCTACTAGGATATTTT
TRBJ2-7	.	.	TRBV9	CASSSPGVSYEQYF	TGTGCCAGCAGCTCCCCGGGAGTAAGCTACGAGCAGTACTTC
TRBJ2-4	TRBD1	.	TRBV28	CASSLSGGTGKAIQYF	TGTGCCAGCAGTTTATCTGGGGGGACAGGGAAGGCCATTCAGTACTTC
TRBJ2-7	TRBD1	.	TRBV2	CASSPDRGLEQYF	TGTGCCAGCAGCCCGGACAGGGGGCTCGAGCAGTACTTC
TRBJ1-4	TRBD1	.	TRBV27	CASSWDRGEKLFF	TGTGCCAGCAGTTGGGACAGGGGGGAAAAACTGTTTTTT
TRBJ2-2	.	.	TRBV29-1	CSARDTGELFF	TGCAGCGCCCGGGACACCGGGGAGCTGTTTTTT
TRBJ1-4	.	.	TRBV14	CASSPGENVEKLFF	TGTGCCAGCAGCCCGGGGGAGAACGTCGAAAAACTGTTTTTT
TRBJ2-7	.	once	TRBV28	CASSFRGGYEQYF	TGTGCCAGCAGTTTTCGGGGTGGGTACGAGCAGTACTTC
TRBJ2-3	TRBD2	.	TRBV11-3	CASSLQKRGSTDTQYF	TGTGCCAGCAGCTTACAAAAGCGGGGGTCCACAGATACGCAGTATTTT
TRBJ2-5	TRBD1	.	TRBV19	CASSGGQGETQYF	TGTGCCAGTAGTGGCGGACAGGGAGAGACCCAGTACTTC
TRBJ2-7	TRBD1	.	TRBV19	CASSSSSGTGSYEQYF	TGTGCCAGTAGTTCCTCATCCGGGACAGGTTCCTACGAGCAGTACTTC
TRBJ2-2	.	once	TRBV2	CASRPNRAGTGELFF	TGTGCCAGCAGGCCGAACAGGGCAGGCACCGGGGAGCTGTTTTTT